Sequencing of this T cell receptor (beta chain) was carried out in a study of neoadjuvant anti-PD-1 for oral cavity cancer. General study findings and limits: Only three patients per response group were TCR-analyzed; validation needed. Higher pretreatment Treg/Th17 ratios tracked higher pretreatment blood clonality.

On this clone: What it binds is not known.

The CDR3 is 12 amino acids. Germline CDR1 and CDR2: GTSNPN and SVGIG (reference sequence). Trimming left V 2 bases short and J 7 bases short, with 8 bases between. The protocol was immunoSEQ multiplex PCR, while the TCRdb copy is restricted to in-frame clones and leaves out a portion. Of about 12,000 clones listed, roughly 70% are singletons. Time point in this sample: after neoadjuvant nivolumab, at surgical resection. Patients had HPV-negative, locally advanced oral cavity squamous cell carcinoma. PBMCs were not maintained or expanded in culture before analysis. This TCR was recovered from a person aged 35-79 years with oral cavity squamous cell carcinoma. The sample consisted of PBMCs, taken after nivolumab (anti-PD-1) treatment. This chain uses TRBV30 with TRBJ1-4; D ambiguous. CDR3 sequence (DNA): TGTGCCTGGAGTAAGCAAATTGAAAAACTGTTTTTT. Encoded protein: CAWSKQIEKLFF.